The clone carrying this T cell receptor beta chain was detected a few times. These data are taken from a study of T cell responses to AZD1222 COVID-19 vaccine. Repertoires were generated with immunoSEQ multiplex PCR, while TCRdb's copy carries only in-frame clones and drops some. The sample lists roughly 96,000 clones, 89% occurring once. CDR1 is MNHNS, CDR2 SASEGT, per germline. The CDR3 is made up of 15 amino acids. Trimming stripped 2 bases from V and 6 bases from J, with 14 bases between. The V call is TRBV6-1, the J call TRBJ1-5; perhaps TRBD1 as D (5 bases). The clonotype was recovered from an adult in good health. The sequencing used peripheral blood, collected on day 0 of AZD1222 vaccination. In DNA, the CDR3 is TGTGCCAGCAGTGAAATGCGAGGGGTAGGTCAGCCCCAGCATTTT. Translation gives CASSEMRGVGQPQHF.